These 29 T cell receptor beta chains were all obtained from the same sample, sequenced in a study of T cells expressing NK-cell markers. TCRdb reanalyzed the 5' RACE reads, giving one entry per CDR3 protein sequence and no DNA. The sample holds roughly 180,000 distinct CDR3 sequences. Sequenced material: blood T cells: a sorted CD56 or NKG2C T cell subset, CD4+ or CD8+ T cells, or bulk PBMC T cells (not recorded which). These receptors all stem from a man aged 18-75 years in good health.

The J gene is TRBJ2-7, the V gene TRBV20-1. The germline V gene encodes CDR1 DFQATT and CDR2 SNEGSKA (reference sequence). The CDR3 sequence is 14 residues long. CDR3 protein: CSARPDTYPYEQYF.

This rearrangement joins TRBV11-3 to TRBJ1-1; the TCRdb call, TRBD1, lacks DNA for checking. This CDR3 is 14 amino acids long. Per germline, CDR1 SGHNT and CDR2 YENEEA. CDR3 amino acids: CASSLEMPGGTAFF.

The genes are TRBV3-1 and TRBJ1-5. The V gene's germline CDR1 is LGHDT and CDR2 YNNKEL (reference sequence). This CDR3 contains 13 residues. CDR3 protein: CASSPRLNQPQHF. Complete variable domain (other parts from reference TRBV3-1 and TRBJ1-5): DTAVSQTPKYLVTQMGNDKSIKCEQNLGHDTMYWYKQDSKKFLKIMFSYNNKELIINETVPNRFSPKSPDKAHLNLHINSLELGDSAVYFCASSPRLNQPQHFGDGTRLSIL.

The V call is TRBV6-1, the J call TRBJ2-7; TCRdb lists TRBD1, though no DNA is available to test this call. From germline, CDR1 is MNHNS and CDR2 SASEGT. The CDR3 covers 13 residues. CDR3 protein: CAIRGYTTYEQYF.

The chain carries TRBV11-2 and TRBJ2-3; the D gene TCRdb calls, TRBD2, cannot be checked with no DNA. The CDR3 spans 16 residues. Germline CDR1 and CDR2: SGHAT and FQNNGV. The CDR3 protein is CASSLPTSAVTDTQYF.

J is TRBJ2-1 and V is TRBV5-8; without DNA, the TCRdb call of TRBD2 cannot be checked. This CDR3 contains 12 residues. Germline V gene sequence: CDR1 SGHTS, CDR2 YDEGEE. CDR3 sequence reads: CASSQIEGEQFF. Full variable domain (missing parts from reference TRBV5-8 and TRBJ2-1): EAGVTQSPTHLIKTRGQQATLRCSPISGHTSVYWYQQALGLGLQFLLWYDEGEERNRGNFPPRFSGRQFPNYSSELNVNALELEDSALYLCASSQIEGEQFFGPGTRLTVL.

The CDR3 spells CASSLAGFETQYF. The chain recombines TRBV11-1 with TRBJ2-5. Germline V gives CDR1 SGHAT, CDR2 FQDESV (reference sequence). The CDR3 length is 13 residues.

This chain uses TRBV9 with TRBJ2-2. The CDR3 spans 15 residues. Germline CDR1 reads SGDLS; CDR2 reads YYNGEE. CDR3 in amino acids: CASSVADGYTGELFF. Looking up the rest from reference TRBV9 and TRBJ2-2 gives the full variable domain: DSGVTQTPKHLITATGQRVTLRCSPRSGDLSVYWYQQSLDQGLQFLIQYYNGEERAKGNILERFSAQQFPDLHSELNLSSLELGDSALYFCASSVADGYTGELFFGEGSRLTVL.

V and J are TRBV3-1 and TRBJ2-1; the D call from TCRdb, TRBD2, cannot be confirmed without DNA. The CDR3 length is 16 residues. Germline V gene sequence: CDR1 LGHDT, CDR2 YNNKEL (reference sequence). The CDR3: CASSQDVQRGGNEQFF.

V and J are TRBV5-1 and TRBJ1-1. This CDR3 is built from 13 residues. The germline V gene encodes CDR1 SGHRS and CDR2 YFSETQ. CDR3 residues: CASSNQRNTEAFF.

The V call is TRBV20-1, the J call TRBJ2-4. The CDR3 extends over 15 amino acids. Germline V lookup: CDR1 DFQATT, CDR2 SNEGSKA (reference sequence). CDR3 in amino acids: CSATVGFQAKNIQYF.

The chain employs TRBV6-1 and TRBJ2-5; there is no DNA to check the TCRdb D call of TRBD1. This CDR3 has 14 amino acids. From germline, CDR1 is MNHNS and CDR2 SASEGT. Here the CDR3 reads CASRPQGAWETQYF.

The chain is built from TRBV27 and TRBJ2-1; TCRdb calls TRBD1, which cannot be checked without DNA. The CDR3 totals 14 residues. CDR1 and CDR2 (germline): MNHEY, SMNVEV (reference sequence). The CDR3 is CASRPPTGFVEQFF.

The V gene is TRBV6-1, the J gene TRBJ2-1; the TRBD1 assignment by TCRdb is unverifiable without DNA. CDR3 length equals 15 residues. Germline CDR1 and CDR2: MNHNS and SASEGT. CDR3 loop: CASSGGRLEVDEQFF.

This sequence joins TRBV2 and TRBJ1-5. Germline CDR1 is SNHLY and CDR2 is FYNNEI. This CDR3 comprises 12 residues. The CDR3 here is CASSPRNQPQHF.

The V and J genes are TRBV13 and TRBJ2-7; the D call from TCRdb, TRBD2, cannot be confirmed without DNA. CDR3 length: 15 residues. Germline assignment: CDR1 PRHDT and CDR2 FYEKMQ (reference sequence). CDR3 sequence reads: CASSLGGLTSPEQYF.

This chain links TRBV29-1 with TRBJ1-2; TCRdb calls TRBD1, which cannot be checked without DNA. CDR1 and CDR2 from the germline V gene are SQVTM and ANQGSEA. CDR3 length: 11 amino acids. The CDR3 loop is CSAVGGRGYTF.

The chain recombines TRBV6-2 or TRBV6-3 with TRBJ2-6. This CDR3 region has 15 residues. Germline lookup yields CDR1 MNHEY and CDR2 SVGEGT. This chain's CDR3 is CASSYSEAGANVLTF.

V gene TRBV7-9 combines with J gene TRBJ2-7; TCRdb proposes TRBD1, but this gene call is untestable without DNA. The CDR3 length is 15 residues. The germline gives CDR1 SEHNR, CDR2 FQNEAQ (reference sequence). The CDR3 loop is CASSSPGQGVTQQYF. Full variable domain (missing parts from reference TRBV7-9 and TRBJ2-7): DTGVSQNPRHKITKRGQNVTFRCDPISEHNRLYWYRQTLGQGPEFLTYFQNEAQLEKSRLLSDRFSAERPKGSFSTLEIQRTEQGDSAMYLCASSSPGQGVTQQYFGPGTRLTVT.

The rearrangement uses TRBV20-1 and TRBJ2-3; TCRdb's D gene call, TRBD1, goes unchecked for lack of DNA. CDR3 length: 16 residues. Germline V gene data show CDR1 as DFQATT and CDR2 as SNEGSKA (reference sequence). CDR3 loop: CSASRSGASSTDTQYF.

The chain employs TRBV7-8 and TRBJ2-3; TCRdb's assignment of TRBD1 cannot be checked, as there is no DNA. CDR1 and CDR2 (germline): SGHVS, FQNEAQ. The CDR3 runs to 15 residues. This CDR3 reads CASSLEDRSTDTQYF.

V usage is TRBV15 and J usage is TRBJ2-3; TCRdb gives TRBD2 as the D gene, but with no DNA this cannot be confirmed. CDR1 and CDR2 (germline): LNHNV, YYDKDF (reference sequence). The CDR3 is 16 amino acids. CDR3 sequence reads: CATSTPASGGTDTQYF.

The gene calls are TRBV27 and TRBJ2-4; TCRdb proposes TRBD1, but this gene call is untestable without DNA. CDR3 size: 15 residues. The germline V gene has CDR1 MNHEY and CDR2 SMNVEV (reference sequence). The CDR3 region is CATRPVGGAKNIQYF.

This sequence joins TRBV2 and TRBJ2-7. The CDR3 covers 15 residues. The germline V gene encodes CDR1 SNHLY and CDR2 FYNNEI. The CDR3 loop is CASEGAGGNGYEQYF. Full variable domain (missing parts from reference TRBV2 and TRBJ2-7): EPEVTQTPSHQVTQMGQEVILRCVPISNHLYFYWYRQILGQKVEFLVSFYNNEISEKSEIFDDQFSVERPDGSNFTLKIRSTKLEDSAMYFCASEGAGGNGYEQYFGPGTRLTVT.

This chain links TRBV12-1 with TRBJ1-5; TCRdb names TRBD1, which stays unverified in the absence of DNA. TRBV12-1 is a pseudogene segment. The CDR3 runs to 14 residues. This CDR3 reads CASSRAGEDQPQHF.

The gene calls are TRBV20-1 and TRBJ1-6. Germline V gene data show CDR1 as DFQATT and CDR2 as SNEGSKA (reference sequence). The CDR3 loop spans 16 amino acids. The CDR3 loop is CSARDLLLGLGSPLHF.

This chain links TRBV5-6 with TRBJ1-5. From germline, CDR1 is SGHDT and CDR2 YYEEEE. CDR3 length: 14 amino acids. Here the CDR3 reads CASSLGPSNQPQHF.

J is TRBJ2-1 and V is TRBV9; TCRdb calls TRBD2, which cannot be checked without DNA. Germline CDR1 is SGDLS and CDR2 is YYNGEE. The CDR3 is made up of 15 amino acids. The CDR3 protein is CASSVDAGILNEQFF.

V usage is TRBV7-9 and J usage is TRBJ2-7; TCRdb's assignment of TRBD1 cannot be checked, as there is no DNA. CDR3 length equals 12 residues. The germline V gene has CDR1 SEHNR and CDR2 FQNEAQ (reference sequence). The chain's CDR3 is CASTGGLNEQYF.